This is a list of T cell receptor beta chains from one sample in a study of shared T cell receptors in the human thymus. TCRdb's copy holds only in-frame clones and misses some; the assay was immunoSEQ multiplex PCR. Altogether some 760,000 clones are present, 70% to 90% being singletons, with the ten largest covering more than 0.01%. A further study also used this sample, focusing on human thymus T cells.

Sequencing used thymocytes. These receptors were collected from a girl less than two years old with a congenital heart defect. The CDR3 runs from the conserved cysteine through the conserved F or W. The D gene is left open where the match is weak. Size tells how often a clone was seen (once, few, many) or the class of an expanded clone, and some rows leave it out.

>NA|TRBV27|TRBJ2-7|TRBD2
CASNPGLASHEQYF
TGTGCCAGCAACCCGGGACTAGCGTCTCACGAGCAGTACTTC
>NA|TRBV19|TRBJ2-3|NA
CASREQGPPDTQYF
TGTGCCAGTAGAGAACAGGGTCCGCCAGATACGCAGTATTTT
>NA|TRBV12-5|TRBJ2-7|TRBD1
CASGLAPSPGQGTYEQYF
TGTGCTAGTGGTTTGGCCCCGTCACCGGGACAGGGGACCTACGAGCAGTACTTC
>NA|TRBV28|TRBJ1-2|NA
CASSQTVSYGYTF
TGTGCCAGCAGCCAGACAGTCTCCTATGGCTACACCTTC
>NA|TRBV7-9|TRBJ2-2|NA
CASSLVQGFTGELFF
TGTGCCAGCAGCTTAGTACAGGGCTTCACCGGGGAGCTGTTTTTT
>NA|TRBV9|TRBJ2-7|NA
CASSPSSVPCTGSEQYF
TGTGCCAGCAGCCCCTCGAGTGTGCCGTGCACAGGGAGCGAGCAGTACTTC
>NA|TRBV29-1|TRBJ2-1|TRBD1
CSVVGQGRNEQFF
TGCAGCGTTGTGGGACAGGGTCGGAATGAGCAGTTCTTC
>NA|TRBV6-1|TRBJ2-1|TRBD2
CASSEERRGGNEQFF
TGTGCCAGCAGTGAGGAGCGGCGGGGGGGAAATGAGCAGTTCTTC
>few|TRBV28|TRBJ1-3|NA
CASTPSLLSGNTIYF
TGTGCCAGCACCCCGAGCCTTCTATCTGGAAACACCATATATTTT
>few|TRBV7-8|TRBJ2-7|NA
CASSAGTQILYEQYF
TGTGCCAGCAGCGCCGGGACTCAAATCCTCTACGAGCAGTACTTC
>NA|TRBV7-8|TRBJ2-7|TRBD1
CASSSVPGQGPHEQYF
TGTGCCAGCAGCTCGGTACCGGGACAGGGTCCCCACGAGCAGTACTTC
>NA|TRBV10-1|TRBJ1-1|TRBD1
CATSRDRGFGSTEAFF
TGCGCCACGTCCCGGGACAGGGGGTTTGGGAGCACTGAAGCTTTCTTT
>NA|TRBV9|TRBJ2-7|TRBD2
CASSATSGGPAGEQYF
TGTGCCAGCAGCGCCACTAGCGGGGGGCCGGCGGGAGAGCAGTACTTC
>NA|TRBV7-8|TRBJ2-2|NA
CASSLAGGNLGDTGELFF
TGTGCCAGCAGCTTAGCGGGGGGAAACCTGGGGGACACCGGGGAGCTGTTTTTT
>NA|TRBV15|TRBJ1-5|NA
CATSRDRRAGEGNQPQHF
TGTGCCACCAGCAGAGATCGTCGAGCGGGAGAGGGCAATCAGCCCCAGCATTTT
>NA|TRBV9|TRBJ2-3|TRBD1
CASSVVNRTGGLYDTQYF
TGTGCCAGCAGCGTAGTAAACCGGACAGGGGGACTTTACGATACGCAGTATTTT
>NA|TRBV5-8|TRBJ1-2|TRBD1
CASSLAIRDRVSFYGYTF
TGTGCCAGCAGCTTGGCCATCCGGGACAGGGTATCTTTCTATGGCTACACCTTC
>NA|TRBV7-6|TRBJ1-5|NA
CASSFRDGLRPQHF
TGTGCCAGCAGCTTTCGAGATGGGCTCCGGCCCCAGCATTTT
>NA|TRBV5-8|TRBJ1-5|TRBD1
CASSSHRGERQPQHF
TGTGCCAGCAGCTCCCACAGGGGGGAGAGACAGCCCCAGCATTTT
>NA|TRBV9|TRBJ1-2|NA
CASRGSRDSSLFDGYTF
TGTGCCAGCAGGGGCAGCCGGGACTCAAGTCTTTTCGATGGCTACACCTTC
>NA|TRBV9|TRBJ2-5|TRBD2
CASSVGTSGAHSATQYF
TGTGCCAGCAGCGTAGGGACTAGCGGGGCCCATTCGGCGACCCAGTACTTC
>NA|TRBV20-1|TRBJ1-1|NA
CSAGGKTEAFF
TGCAGTGCTGGGGGGAAAACTGAAGCTTTCTTT
>NA|TRBV18|TRBJ1-1|NA
CASSPLEGEAFF
TGTGCCAGCTCACCACTTGAGGGTGAAGCTTTCTTT
>once|TRBV7-9|TRBJ2-1|TRBD2
CASSLGLAEYNEQFF
TGTGCCAGCAGCTTGGGACTAGCGGAATACAATGAGCAGTTCTTC
>NA|TRBV4-3|TRBJ1-1|NA
CASSQNAGDDTEAFF
TGCGCCAGCAGCCAAAACGCCGGGGATGACACTGAAGCTTTCTTT
>NA|TRBV4-1|TRBJ2-7|NA
CASSQEVRVREQYF
TGCGCCAGCAGCCAAGAGGTGCGGGTTCGCGAGCAGTACTTC
>NA|TRBV5-4|TRBJ2-1|NA
CASSLGGPDYNEQFF
TGTGCCAGCAGCTTGGGGGGGCCCGACTACAATGAGCAGTTCTTC
>NA|TRBV5-5|TRBJ1-1|TRBD1
CASSLRRTGGVNTEAFF
TGTGCCAGCAGCTTGCGAAGGACAGGGGGCGTGAACACTGAAGCTTTCTTT
>NA|TRBV28|TRBJ2-7|NA
CASSSRARTGAYEQYF
TGTGCCAGCAGTTCTAGAGCACGGACGGGAGCCTACGAGCAGTACTTC
>NA|TRBV13|TRBJ2-1|NA
CASSLGQRTEDYNEQFF
TGTGCCAGCAGCTTAGGCCAAAGGACAGAAGACTACAATGAGCAGTTCTTC
>NA|TRBV14|TRBJ2-7|NA
CASSQTPSRGYEQYF
TGTGCCAGCAGCCAAACACCATCGCGGGGATACGAGCAGTACTTC
>NA|TRBV27|TRBJ2-6|TRBD1
CASRQGARGANVLTF
TGTGCCAGCCGGCAGGGGGCGAGGGGGGCCAACGTCCTGACTTTC
>NA|TRBV13|TRBJ2-2|TRBD2
CASSLEVLAGARDTGELFF
TGTGCCAGCAGCTTAGAGGTATTAGCGGGGGCCCGGGACACCGGGGAGCTGTTTTTT
>NA|TRBV5-1|TRBJ1-6|TRBD1
CASSPGQGYNSPLHF
TGCGCCAGCAGCCCCGGACAGGGCTATAATTCACCCCTCCACTTT
>NA|TRBV28|TRBJ2-1|NA
CASTTGLKGGSTNEQFF
TGTGCCAGCACGACAGGTTTAAAGGGTGGTAGTACCAATGAGCAGTTCTTC
>NA|TRBV5-1|TRBJ2-5|NA
CASSLVRGLKTQYF
TGCGCCAGCAGCTTGGTCCGAGGGCTAAAGACCCAGTACTTC
>NA|TRBV28|TRBJ1-5|NA
CASSDQGGNQPQHF
TGTGCCAGCAGTGACCAGGGCGGCAATCAGCCCCAGCATTTT
>NA|TRBV7-9|TRBJ2-5|NA
CASSLGLDGETQYF
TGTGCCAGCAGCTTAGGTCTCGACGGGGAGACCCAGTACTTC
>few|TRBV19|TRBJ1-2|TRBD1
CASSGTGQENYGYTF
TGTGCCAGTAGTGGAACGGGACAGGAGAACTATGGCTACACCTTC
>NA|TRBV19|TRBJ1-6|NA
CASEYRSSYNSPLHF
TGTGCCAGCGAATACAGGAGCTCCTATAATTCACCCCTCCACTTT
>NA|TRBV5-6|TRBJ2-3|NA
CASSLDYSTDTQYF
TGTGCCAGCAGCTTGGACTACTCCACAGATACGCAGTATTTT
>NA|TRBV5-1|TRBJ1-2|NA
CASSPPTTMTNYGYTF
TGCGCCAGCAGCCCTCCCACTACCATGACTAACTATGGCTACACCTTC